This T cell receptor (beta chain) was sequenced during a study of blood T cell repertoires in COVID-19. The overall study: Material from acute and convalescent COVID-19 was sourced from the United States, Italy and Spain. PBMCs, B-cell-depleted T cells, or T cells provided the cDNA or gDNA that made up the material.

Source study methods: By means of reference gene primer amplification, nucleated cell counts were estimated. Clones were sequenced by immunoSEQ multiplex PCR, and TCRdb holds only the in-frame ones, with some missing. V, J and clone size are those of that table, while D and trimming were read from the DNA. The sample lists about 75,000 clones, approximately 90% occurring once. Sequencing was carried out using peripheral blood. The source is a human donor in a cohort sampled during active COVID-19.

The CDR3 nucleotides read TGTGCCAGCAGTGAAGCACTAGCGGGCTTCTCCTACGAGCAGTACTTC. This encodes CASSEALAGFSYEQYF. The chain carries TRBV6-1 and TRBJ2-7; 9 positions match TRBD2. The length of the CDR3 is 16 residues. The germline CDR1 and CDR2 sequences are MNHNS and SASEGT. With 0 bases clipped from V and 0 bases from J, the junction kept 3 bases outside the gene matches.